A selection of T cell receptor beta chains follows, all from one sample in a study of blood T cell repertoires in COVID-19. Sequencing was performed with immunoSEQ multiplex PCR; in TCRdb, only in-frame clones are kept and a portion is missing. The sample shows fewer than 350,000 clones, 85% of them seen only once. Sample: PBMCs or T cells enriched from blood (not recorded which). All receptors come from a woman in her thirties who had been exposed to COVID-19. The CDR3 runs from the conserved cysteine through the conserved F or W. The D gene is left open where the match is weak.

j_gene,d_gene,v_gene,CDR3nt,CDR3aa
TRBJ2-2,-,TRBV19,TGTGCCAGTAGATCACAGACGAACACCGGGGAGCTGTTTTTT,CASRSQTNTGELFF
TRBJ2-4,-,TRBV9,TGTGCCAGCTCCCCGTTTGCGGCAAGGGGATTAGCCAAAAACATTCAGTACTTC,CASSPFAARGLAKNIQYF
TRBJ1-1,-,TRBV5-4,TGTGCCAGCAGCCCGCTACTTGAAGCTTTCTTT,CASSPLLEAFF
TRBJ1-4,-,TRBV28,TGTGCGAGTACGGTCGGGTACGGGGAACTGTTTTTT,CASTVGYGELFF
TRBJ2-1,TRBD1,TRBV7-2,TGTGCCAGCAGAAAAAACAGGGGCCCAAGCAATGAGCAGTTCTTC,CASRKNRGPSNEQFF
TRBJ2-3,-,TRBV10-3,TGTGCCACCGCCCTACCAAGCACAGATACGCAGTATTTT,CATALPSTDTQYF
TRBJ1-1,-,TRBV10-1,TGCGCCAGCACTAGGCAGGGGAGGAACACTGAAGCTTTCTTT,CASTRQGRNTEAFF
TRBJ1-1,-,TRBV12-3/TRBV12-4,TGTGCCAGCAGTCGGGTTTATTCCACTGAAGCTTTCTTT,CASSRVYSTEAFF
TRBJ2-3,TRBD1,TRBV7-9,TGTGCCAGCAGCTTAGCCCCACAGGGGAATACAGATACGCAGTATTTT,CASSLAPQGNTDTQYF
TRBJ2-7,-,TRBV27,TGTGCCAGCAGTTTTATTGGAGGGTTCGACGAGCAGTACTTC,CASSFIGGFDEQYF
TRBJ2-2,-,TRBV6-5,TGTGCCAGCAGTTACAGGGAGACCGGGGAGCTGTTTTTT,CASSYRETGELFF